The 27 T cell receptor beta chains given below trace back to one sample, sequenced in a study of T cell responses to AZD1222 COVID-19 vaccine. Using immunoSEQ multiplex PCR, the repertoire was profiled, and TCRdb retains in-frame clones only, with some absent. The sample shows some 190,000 clones, about nine tenths of them seen only once. The source material was peripheral blood, sampled 28 days after the second AZD1222 dose. The source is an adult who received the AZD1222 COVID-19 vaccine.

The CDR3 DNA follows: TGTGCCAGCAGCCTAGACAGGGCCCCCTATAATTCACCCCTCCACTTT. Translation: CASSLDRAPYNSPLHF. The J gene is TRBJ1-6, the V gene TRBV28; TRBD1 matches 7 bases. The germline gives CDR1 MDHEN, CDR2 SYDVKM. Trimming cost V 6 bases and J 2 bases; bases outside gene matches: 7. The CDR3 loop spans 16 amino acids. The full variable domain, its missing parts supplied by reference TRBV28 and TRBJ1-6, is DVKVTQSSRYLVKRTGEKVFLECVQDMDHENMFWYRQDPGLGLRLIYFSYDVKMKEKGDIPEGYSVSREKKERFSLILESASTNQTSMYLCASSLDRAPYNSPLHFGNGTRLTVT.

The V and J genes are TRBV6-1 and TRBJ2-7; 7 bases fit TRBD1. This CDR3 is built from 14 residues. Germline V CDR1 and CDR2: MNHNS, SASEGT. Germline trimming cut 1 base from V and 3 bases from J; bases unmatched to any gene: 3. The CDR3 sequence is CASSEGTGLYEQYF. For the CDR3, the DNA is TGTGCCAGCAGTGAAGGGACAGGCCTCTACGAGCAGTACTTC.

The V and J genes are TRBV18 and TRBJ1-5, with D perhaps TRBD1 (5 bases). V lost 5 bases and J lost 2, with 10 bases in between. Per the germline V gene, CDR1 is KGHSH and CDR2 is LQKENI. The length of the CDR3 is 14 residues. CDR3 DNA: TGTGCCAGCTCATCATTGGGGGGCAATCAGCCCCAGCATTTT. Encoded protein: CASSSLGGNQPQHF.

The chain joins TRBV2 to TRBJ2-1; the D gene is possibly TRBD1 (5 bases). Per the germline V gene, CDR1 is SNHLY and CDR2 is FYNNEI. V gave up 1 base and J gave up 10 bases, with 5 bases separating them. This CDR3 region has 11 residues. CDR3 sequence (DNA): TGTGCCAGCAGTGAAGGGGGCGAGCAGTTCTTC. It codes for CASSEGGEQFF.

The table lists this clone with a count of one. This chain uses TRBV6-2 or TRBV6-3 with TRBJ1-6; no clear D. V dropped 2 bases and J dropped 0 bases, with 8 bases sitting between them. This CDR3 is 16 amino acids long. Germline lookup yields CDR1 MNHEY and CDR2 SVGEGT. The CDR3 bases are TGTGCCAGCAGTTACCGCACGGGCTCCTATAATTCACCCCTCCACTTT. Residues: CASSYRTGSYNSPLHF.

The chain joins TRBV2 to TRBJ2-7; 12 nucleotides agree with TRBD2. The germline CDR1 and CDR2 sequences are SNHLY and FYNNEI. The CDR3 extends over 16 amino acids. The V segment lost 6 bases and the J segment 4 bases; nucleotides outside the gene matches: 10. The CDR3 nucleotides read TGTGCCAGCAGCGAGGGACTAGCGGGCACGCTGTACGAGCAGTACTTC. Its protein is CASSEGLAGTLYEQYF.

The J gene is TRBJ1-2, the V gene TRBV18; D gene ambiguous. The CDR3 runs 15 residues. Germline V gives CDR1 KGHSH, CDR2 LQKENI. The germline V and J ends were trimmed by 3 bases and 3 bases, with 14 bases remaining between them. CDR3 amino acids: CASSPAMDGDYGYTF. In DNA form, the CDR3 reads TGTGCCAGCTCACCGGCAATGGACGGAGACTATGGCTACACCTTC.

The rearrangement uses TRBV11-2 and TRBJ2-7; TRBD2 matches at 11 bases. Losses at the gene ends were 5 bases for V and 0 bases for J; bases not matched to a gene: 3. The CDR3 covers 15 residues. CDR1 SGHAT and CDR2 FQNNGV come from the germline V gene. The CDR3 region is CASSQGLAASYEQYF. The CDR3 DNA reads TGTGCCAGCAGCCAGGGACTAGCGGCCTCCTACGAGCAGTACTTC.

The rearrangement links TRBV9 to TRBJ2-1, with D possibly TRBD2 on 6 matching bases. The CDR3 is 15 residues long. Trimming left V 3 bases short and J 7 bases short, with 17 bases between. Germline CDR1 is SGDLS and CDR2 is YYNGEE. This CDR3 reads CASSARGEGVNEQFF. In DNA form, the CDR3 reads TGTGCCAGCAGCGCGCGGGGAGAAGGGGTGAATGAGCAGTTCTTC.

CDR3 protein: CASRSDRGVDTEAFF. The CDR3 DNA sequence: TGTGCCAGCAGATCGGACAGGGGGGTTGACACTGAAGCTTTCTTT. The gene calls are TRBV2 and TRBJ1-1; 10 bases align to TRBD1. The CDR3 is made up of 15 amino acids. After removal of 6 bases from V and 3 bases from J, the junction contained 7 bases not matched to a gene. CDR1 is SNHLY and CDR2 is FYNNEI in the germline V gene. The full variable domain, with the rest looked up from reference TRBV2 and TRBJ1-1, is EPEVTQTPSHQVTQMGQEVILRCVPISNHLYFYWYRQILGQKVEFLVSFYNNEISEKSEIFDDQFSVERPDGSNFTLKIRSTKLEDSAMYFCASRSDRGVDTEAFFGQGTRLTVV.

The V call is TRBV27, the J call TRBJ1-2; TRBD1 might be the D (5 bases). The V and J ends lost 6 bases and 8 bases respectively, with 13 bases between them. Germline CDR1 reads MNHEY; CDR2 reads SMNVEV (reference sequence). The CDR3 totals 12 residues. The CDR3 sequence is CASRRDLEGYTF. Here the CDR3 DNA reads TGTGCCAGCAGGCGGGACTTAGAGGGCTACACCTTC.

This clone was observed a single time. The chain recombines TRBV4-1 with TRBJ2-5; weak D call: TRBD1 (6 bases). Germline CDR1 is MGHRA and CDR2 is YSYEKL. V lost 0 bases to trimming and J lost 2 bases, with 13 bases between them. This CDR3 region has 16 residues. CDR3 region: CASSQESGRGQETQYF. The CDR3 DNA reads as TGCGCCAGCAGCCAAGAGTCTGGCAGGGGTCAAGAGACCCAGTACTTC.

This clone appeared once. The chain couples TRBV18 to TRBJ2-7, with D perhaps TRBD2 (6 bases). Per the germline V gene, CDR1 is KGHSH and CDR2 is LQKENI. V shed 6 bases and J shed 9 bases, with 15 bases lying between them. The CDR3 spans 12 residues. CDR3 loop: CASSDNDGGQYF. The CDR3 bases are TGTGCCAGCTCGGACAATGACGGGGGGCAGTACTTC.

Here the CDR3 DNA reads TGTGCCAGCAGCTACCGGGACAGGGCAAATGAGCAGTTCTTC. This sequence encodes CASSYRDRANEQFF. The genes are TRBV7-9 and TRBJ2-1; TRBD1 aligns across 9 bases. The V gene end was trimmed by 4 bases and the J gene end by 7 bases; junction bases not matched to a gene: 5. In germline, CDR1 is SEHNR, CDR2 FQNEAQ (reference sequence). This CDR3 spans 14 amino acids.

The chain employs TRBV9 and TRBJ2-2, with 9 positions matching TRBD1. CDR1 is SGDLS, CDR2 YYNGEE, per germline. CDR3 size: 16 residues. The V gene end was trimmed by 5 bases and the J gene end by 3 bases; junction bases not matched to a gene: 8. CDR3 coding DNA: TGTGCCAGCAGGAGGGGACAGGGCTTTGACACCGGGGAGCTGTTTTTT. This gives the protein CASRRGQGFDTGELFF.

The CDR3 coding sequence is TGTGCCATCAGAACACTCGGCACTGAAGCTTTCTTT. It codes for CAIRTLGTEAFF. The chain uses TRBV10-3 and TRBJ1-1; D ambiguous. Germline CDR1 and CDR2: ENHRY and SYGVKD. Trimming left V 6 bases short and J 4 bases short, with 9 bases between. This CDR3 comprises 12 residues.

The J gene is TRBJ2-7, the V gene TRBV10-2, with a possible D match to TRBD2 (6 bases). In germline, CDR1 is WSHSY, CDR2 SAAADI. Trimming removed 6 bases at V and 6 bases at J, with 12 bases between. The CDR3 spans 12 residues. The DNA for the CDR3 is TGCGCCAGCAGGGCCCGGGGGTCCGAGCAGTACTTC. As protein: CASRARGSEQYF.

V is TRBV18 and J is TRBJ1-2; a weak D match, TRBD1 (5 bases). The germline V gene has CDR1 KGHSH and CDR2 LQKENI. The CDR3 sequence is 15 residues long. V was pared by 2 bases and J by 8 bases, with 18 bases between. CDR3 DNA sequence: TGTGCCAGCTCACCATCTTTTATCCTCCGGGACGGCTACACCTTC. Its translation: CASSPSFILRDGYTF. The full variable domain, with the rest looked up from reference TRBV18 and TRBJ1-2, is NAGVMQNPRHLVRRRGQEARLRCSPMKGHSHVYWYRQLPEEGLKFMVYLQKENIIDESGMPKERFSAEFPKEGPSILRIQQVVRGDSAAYFCASSPSFILRDGYTFGSGTRLTVV.

Regarding this clone: One end of the junction is discordant with germline, which a read error may explain. The sample has other DNA sequences that encode this CDR3 too. This chain joins TRBV6-5 and TRBJ2-4; possible D gene TRBD2, 6 bases. The CDR3 loop spans 15 amino acids. Germline V gene lookup returns CDR1 MNHEY and CDR2 SVGAGI. For the CDR3, the DNA is TGTGCCAGCAGTTACCTTAGCGGAGCCAAAAACATTCAATACTTC. This translates into CASSYLSGAKNIQYF.

The V and J genes are TRBV6-5 and TRBJ1-2, with 7 bases that match TRBD1. The length of the CDR3 is 15 residues. Trimming took 2 bases from V and 0 from J; bases not matched to a gene: 3. Germline V CDR1 and CDR2: MNHEY, SVGAGI. The chain's CDR3 is CASSYNRGSNYGYTF. The DNA of the CDR3 is TGTGCCAGCAGTTACAACAGGGGTTCTAACTATGGCTACACCTTC.

The genes are TRBV7-2 and TRBJ2-7, with 8 bases fitting TRBD2. Per germline, CDR1 SGHTA and CDR2 FQGNSA. V lost 1 base to trimming and J lost 3 bases; unmatched junction nucleotides: 8. This CDR3 is 16 amino acids long. The CDR3 spells CASSLGSGGGGYEQYF. In nucleotides, the CDR3 is TGTGCCAGCAGCTTAGGTTCGGGAGGGGGTGGCTACGAGCAGTACTTC. The variable domain in full, completed from reference TRBV7-2 and TRBJ2-7, reads GAGVSQSPSNKVTEKGKDVELRCDPISGHTALYWYRQSLGQGLEFLIYFQGNSAPDKSGLPSDRFSAERTGGSVSTLTIQRTQQEDSAVYLCASSLGSGGGGYEQYFGPGTRLTVT.

J is TRBJ2-3 and V is TRBV27; 13 bases align to TRBD2. The length of the CDR3 is 15 residues. V lost 7 bases and J lost 3; bases outside the gene matches: 4. Germline V gene lookup returns CDR1 MNHEY and CDR2 SMNVEV (reference sequence). The DNA of the CDR3 is TGTGCCAGCACCCTGGGACTAGCGGGAACAGATACGCAGTATTTT. This translates into CASTLGLAGTDTQYF.

V usage is TRBV28 and J usage is TRBJ1-5, with 7 bases fitting TRBD1. The CDR3 sequence is 14 residues long. V lost 6 bases and J lost 6; bases outside the gene matches: 8. Germline V lookup: CDR1 MDHEN, CDR2 SYDVKM. The CDR3 loop reads CASSDTGDSQPQHF. Here the CDR3 DNA reads TGTGCCAGCAGCGATACAGGGGACAGTCAGCCCCAGCATTTT.

The V and J genes are TRBV18 and TRBJ1-1; the D gene is possibly TRBD1 (5 bases). V lost 3 bases and J 8 bases, leaving 13 bases between the germline ends. This CDR3 is 13 amino acids long. Looked up from germline, CDR1 is KGHSH and CDR2 is LQKENI. The CDR3 loop is CASSPAGTPEAFF. CDR3 coding DNA: TGTGCCAGCTCACCGGCGGGGACCCCGGAAGCTTTCTTT.

This clone was detected only a few times. The chain employs TRBV7-2 and TRBJ1-5, with D uncertain. V shed 1 base and J shed 5 bases, with 6 bases lying between them. This CDR3 has 13 residues. Germline V gene sequence: CDR1 SGHTA, CDR2 FQGNSA. The CDR3 loop reads CASSLGEDQPQHF. CDR3 bases: TGTGCCAGCAGCTTAGGCGAGGATCAGCCCCAGCATTTT.

V usage is TRBV2 and J usage is TRBJ2-7; TRBD2 is a possible D gene (5 bases). The CDR3 contains 13 residues. The germline V and J ends were trimmed by 11 bases and 6 bases, with 20 bases remaining between them. Germline V gene data show CDR1 as SNHLY and CDR2 as FYNNEI. The CDR3 spells CAVSRWEPGEQYF. The CDR3 DNA follows: TGTGCCGTCTCCCGCTGGGAGCCTGGCGAGCAGTACTTC. Full variable domain (remainder filled in from reference TRBV2 and TRBJ2-7): EPEVTQTPSHQVTQMGQEVILRCVPISNHLYFYWYRQILGQKVEFLVSFYNNEISEKSEIFDDQFSVERPDGSNFTLKIRSTKLEDSAMYFCAVSRWEPGEQYFGPGTRLTVT.

This chain connects TRBV4-1 to TRBJ2-4; maybe TRBD1 (7 bases). The germline V and J ends were trimmed by 2 bases and 0 bases, with 14 bases remaining between them. The CDR3 consists of 17 residues. CDR1 and CDR2 (germline): MGHRA, YSYEKL. CDR3 residues: CASSQPQEGAAKNIQYF. CDR3 DNA: TGCGCCAGCAGCCAACCCCAGGAGGGGGCAGCCAAAAACATTCAGTACTTC.